This paragraph reports one TCR beta chain. The data are from a study of T cell responses to AZD1222 COVID-19 vaccine. The repertoire was sequenced with immunoSEQ multiplex PCR; TCRdb's copy has only in-frame clones and lacks some. The table has about 270,000 clones, approximately 94% seen once. The CDR3 contains 15 residues. The V and J genes are TRBV21-1 and TRBJ2-2; the DNA was not used to check the table's D call, TRBD1. TRBV21-1 is a pseudogene locus. This sequence originates from an adult who received the AZD1222 COVID-19 vaccine. The sample in question was peripheral blood, obtained 28 days after the second AZD1222 dose. The CDR3, as DNA: TGTCCCCCCCTTAGGGACAGGGAAAACACCGGGGAGCTGTTTTTT. It translates to CPPLRDRENTGELFF.